This record looks at one T cell receptor (beta chain) sequence and its context. This clonotype was counted between two and nine times. The antigen it binds to is not known. Base qualities are not at hand, and no much larger clone is one base apart. The germline ends are 16 bases apart after V is trimmed by 2 bases and J by 5 bases. For CDR1 and CDR2, the germline V gene lists SGHRS and YFSETQ. CDR3 length: 16 amino acids, cysteine to phenylalanine. Only the CDR3 DNA is retained, 48 bases long and in frame from the first base. The source of the sample is a study of T-cell reconstitution after alpha-beta-depleted transplantation in children (dated by TCRdb to the mid-2010s). Looking at the study overall: The study quantitatively tracked T-cell immune reconstitution after TCRalphabeta/CD19-depleted allogeneic hematopoietic cell transplantation in children using TCR repertoire profiling. Here is what the overall study found, with its caveats: Apparently early alphabetaT-cell count recovery about two months after transplant reportedly relied on only several hundred rapidly expanded clones derived from non-depleted graft cells. Over the following months the frequencies of hyperexpanded clones went down, and after one year T-cell counts and TCRbeta diversity were mostly credited to newly produced T cells. In some patients, the high TCRbeta diversity seen at day 60 was put down to recipient T cells and intrathymic progenitors that had survived conditioning.

In the paper's terms, the treatment or condition label means: allogeneic hematopoietic cell transplantation with graft depleted of TCRalphabeta T cells and CD19 B cells. The transplant recipients were children given TCRalphabeta/CD19-depleted allogeneic hematopoietic cell grafts. Receptor libraries were prepared by PCR. TCRdb shows the sequencer as Illumina HiSeq 2500. TCR library preparation used molecular barcoding, with unique molecular identifiers applied to normalize quantification of the TCRbeta repertoire. TCRdb reprocessed the public reads (quality trimming at Q25 with fastp, clone calling with MiXCR) and kept in-frame beta chains. Identical CDR3 protein sequences are pooled into one entry, listed with their most common genes and DNA. This sample lists more than 300,000 distinct CDR3 sequences; under 20% were detected once. The ten largest clones add up to around 41% of the sample.

The sequences come from PBMCs, mostly from graft donor cells, collected 360 days after TCRalphabeta/CD19-depleted stem cell transplant. The sequence links TRBV5-1 to TRBJ2-2; a tentative D match to TRBD2 spans 5 bases. This TCR was sampled from a male patient between 2 and 9 years old who had a stem cell transplant for acute lymphoblastic leukemia, so the T cells may come from the graft donor. In nucleotide form, the sequence is TGCGCCAGCAGCTTTCGGACTGTGGGTGGAACCGGGGAGCTGTTTTTT. It codes for CASSFRTVGGTGELFF.